These 12 T cell receptor beta chains came from one sample sequenced in a study of T cells in Graves' hyperthyroidism and ophthalmopathy. From RNA transcripts, TCR beta CDR3 regions were amplified. A first-round RT-PCR of the TCR CDR3 used the HTBI primer set. TCRdb reprocessed the multiplex PCR reads via MiXCR and lists one record per CDR3 protein. The sample lists around 290,000 distinct CDR3 sequences; approximately 13% were seen once. The source material was blood. These TCRs come from a woman aged 40 to 50 with Graves' hyperthyroidism.

This clonotype was counted at least ten times. The chain couples TRBV2 to TRBJ2-3; the match to TRBD2 covers 8 bases. V was clipped by 3 bases and J by 3 bases; unmatched bases: 8. The V gene's germline CDR1 is SNHLY and CDR2 FYNNEI. The CDR3 covers 16 residues. This CDR3 reads CASSEGTGGPTDTQYF. CDR3 DNA sequence: TGTGCCAGCAGTGAGGGGACGGGAGGGCCAACAGATACGCAGTATTTT.

The chain joins TRBV7-7 to TRBJ2-1, with a possible D match to TRBD2 (5 bases). The germline gives CDR1 SSHAT, CDR2 FNYEAQ (reference sequence). The CDR3 spans 12 residues. The chain's CDR3 is CASETKHNEQFF. CDR3 bases: TGTGCTAGCGAGACCAAACACAATGAGCAGTTCTTC.

The chain links TRBV29-1 to TRBJ2-4; D may match TRBD1 or TRBD2 (6 bases each). The V gene's germline CDR1 is SQVTM and CDR2 ANQGSEA. This CDR3 is built from 13 residues. Trimming took off 2 bases at V and 9 bases at J, with 14 bases between the two ends. The CDR3: CSVEIWGATIQYF. The DNA of the CDR3 is TGCAGCGTTGAAATCTGGGGGGCCACCATTCAGTACTTC.

The chain has TRBV20-1 and TRBJ2-7, with 8 bases fitting TRBD1. The CDR3 runs 14 residues. Germline-derived CDR1 and CDR2 are DFQATT and SNEGSKA (reference sequence). With V trimmed by 5 bases and J by 6 bases, 12 bases remained unmatched. In DNA form, the CDR3 reads TGCAGTGCTCATTTCCCGGGGACAGGCCTCGAGCAGTACTTC. Translation gives CSAHFPGTGLEQYF.

The sample holds many counts of this clonotype. This sequence joins TRBV5-1 and TRBJ2-3; maybe TRBD2 (6 bases). The V end lost 2 bases, the J end lost 2 bases, and 9 bases lay between the germline ends. Germline V gene sequence: CDR1 SGHRS, CDR2 YFSETQ. CDR3 size: 14 residues. Written as DNA, the CDR3 is TGCGCCAGCAGCTTTAGCGGTTTCACAGATACGCAGTATTTT. It codes for CASSFSGFTDTQYF.

This clonotype was picked up many times. The rearrangement links TRBV28 to TRBJ2-5; D unclear. V lost 7 bases and J lost 2, with 5 bases in between. Looked up from germline, CDR1 is MDHEN and CDR2 is SYDVKM. The length of the CDR3 is 11 residues. As DNA, the CDR3 is TGTGCCAGCAAGCCACAAGAGACCCAGTACTTC. This sequence encodes CASKPQETQYF.

This clonotype appeared many times. The chain combines TRBV20-1 with TRBJ2-3; D might be TRBD1 (5 bases). V was clipped by 4 bases and J by 3 bases, with 23 bases between them. The CDR3 has 17 amino acids. Per the germline V gene, CDR1 is DFQATT and CDR2 is SNEGSKA (reference sequence). The CDR3 region is CSATYLGAAPSTDTQYF. CDR3 coding DNA: TGCAGTGCTACCTATCTAGGGGCGGCGCCGTCGACAGATACGCAGTATTTT.

This clonotype was detected ten times or more. The rearrangement links TRBV24-1 to TRBJ1-2; TRBD1 matches 9 bases. The CDR3 is 15 residues long. The junction had 5 bases not matched to a gene; V was cut back by 4 bases and J by 3 bases. The germline CDR1 and CDR2 sequences are KGHDR and SFDVKD. The chain's CDR3 is CATSETGGTDYGYTF. In DNA, the CDR3 is TGTGCCACCAGTGAAACAGGGGGCACAGACTATGGCTACACCTTC.

The J gene is TRBJ2-7, the V gene TRBV5-1; TRBD1 aligns across 10 bases. Germline CDR1 and CDR2: SGHRS and YFSETQ. J gave up 6 bases and V 4 bases, and 10 bases lay outside the gene matches. The length of the CDR3 is 15 residues. CDR3 sequence reads: CASSPFSDRGREQYF. Here the CDR3 DNA reads TGCGCCAGCAGCCCTTTTTCCGACAGGGGGCGCGAGCAGTACTTC.

In its sample, this clonotype was seen many times. CDR3 DNA: TGTGCCAGCACTAGCGGGAACACAGATACGCAGTATTTT. Translation gives CASTSGNTDTQYF. The chain uses TRBV6-1 and TRBJ2-3; 9 bases line up with TRBD2. Germline CDR1 and CDR2: MNHNS and SASEGT. The CDR3 extends over 13 amino acids. The ends lost 7 bases at V and 2 bases at J; junction bases unmatched: 1.

V is TRBV5-1 and J is TRBJ1-2, with a tentative D call TRBD1 (6 bases). Germline V lookup: CDR1 SGHRS, CDR2 YFSETQ. Deletions cut 2 bases from V and 5 bases from J, with 13 bases between. This CDR3 comprises 14 residues. In DNA, the CDR3 is TGCGCCAGCAGCTTTTCGGGGGGCGTTTATGGCTACACCTTC. Its translation: CASSFSGGVYGYTF.

This clonotype was seen at least ten times. The chain recombines TRBV20-1 with TRBJ2-7; D is ambiguous. The germline gives CDR1 DFQATT, CDR2 SNEGSKA (reference sequence). The CDR3 contains 14 residues. Trimming cost V 7 bases and J 2 bases, with 18 bases left between them. The CDR3 loop reads CSVAPRQGAYEQYF. In nucleotides, the CDR3 is TGCAGTGTCGCACCCAGACAAGGAGCCTACGAGCAGTACTTC.